This TCR beta chain was found in a study of shared clonotypes between healthy human individuals. Each of the donors was a healthy adult who was HIV-negative and had not had a recent acute infection or vaccination. It was 200 to 250 ng DNA, about 30,000 T cell genomes, that sorted-subset replicate PCRs used. Measured with immunoSEQ multiplex PCR; TCRdb has only the in-frame clones, and not every one. This sample carries 1.6 million or so clones, approximately 98.5% of them seen once, and the ten largest clones take approximately 0.4%. Study-level findings and limits: Against clonotypes common to all four donors, non-shared ones had lower generation probabilities. In general, naive subsets displayed greater estimated richness than memory subsets did.

This clone was seen just once. The target antigen is unknown. Trimming shortened V by 4 bases and J by 5 bases, and 6 bases separated the two germline ends. Germline V gene sequence: CDR1 SGDLS, CDR2 YYNGEE. CDR3 length: 11 residues. The source is a young man in good health. The sequencing sample was made of naive CD4+ T cells sorted from blood. Subset meaning: CD45RA+ positively selected. The rearrangement uses TRBV9 and TRBJ2-5, with D possibly matching TRBD1 (6 bases). The CDR3 reads CASSQGETQYF. The DNA for the CDR3 is TGTGCCAGCAGCCAGGGGGAGACCCAGTACTTC.